A selection of T cell receptor beta chains follows, all from one sample in a study of blood T cell repertoires in COVID-19. Sequenced by immunoSEQ multiplex PCR; TCRdb stores in-frame clones only, minus some. The table lists under 300,000 clones, around 86% of them singletons. Source material: peripheral blood. The receptors shown here come from a man older than 75 with acute or convalescent COVID-19. CDR3s include the opening cysteine and the closing phenylalanine or tryptophan. A D gene is named only where the DNA matches it firmly. The listing skips clone size in some rows; elsewhere it reads once, few, many or a size class.

TRBJ2-7,TRBD1,TRBV7-9,-,TGTGCCAGCAGCTTAACTCGAGGGACAGGGGGCGAAGAGTACTTC,CASSLTRGTGGEEYF
TRBJ1-1,-,TRBV5-1,once,TGCGCCAGCAGCTTAGACAGCTACCGAGAAGCTTTCTTT,CASSLDSYREAFF
TRBJ1-2,TRBD1,TRBV29-1,few,TGCAGCGCCGCCGGGACAGTGAACTATGGCTACACCTTC,CSAAGTVNYGYTF
TRBJ1-2,-,TRBV7-2,-,TGTGCCAGCAGCTTACACAGGGAAGGCGGCTACACCTTC,CASSLHREGGYTF
TRBJ1-1,-,TRBV18,-,TGTGCCAGCTCACCACCCGCGGGGATCACTGAAGCTTTCTTT,CASSPPAGITEAFF
TRBJ2-7,-,TRBV20-1,once,TGCAGTGCTAGTCACAGGGCCCACGAGCAGTACTTC,CSASHRAHEQYF
TRBJ1-6,TRBD1,TRBV2,-,TGTGCCAGCACCAAAACAGGACAGGTGGGATCACCCCTCCACTTT,CASTKTGQVGSPLHF
TRBJ2-2,-,TRBV12-5,-,TGTGCTAGTGGTTTGGTACTCGGGGAGCTCACCGGGGAGCTGTTTTTT,CASGLVLGELTGELFF
TRBJ1-2,-,TRBV3-1/TRBV3-2,-,TGTGCCAGCAGCCAAGCAGGGTTGGAGAGTGGCTACACCTTC,CASSQAGLESGYTF
TRBJ1-1,-,TRBV10-3,-,TGTGCCATCAGCCCAGGGGTCACTGAAGCTTTCTTT,CAISPGVTEAFF
TRBJ2-7,TRBD1,TRBV24-1,-,TGTGCCACCAGTGATAGGGGACAGGGCTTGGCCGAGCAGTACTTC,CATSDRGQGLAEQYF
TRBJ2-1,TRBD2,TRBV28,once,TGTGCCAGCAGACTGACCGGGACTAGCGGAAGGACTGAGCAGTTCTTC,CASRLTGTSGRTEQFF
TRBJ2-1,TRBD2,TRBV29-1,-,TGCAGCGTCAGGACTAGCGGGAGAAATGAGCAGTTCTTC,CSVRTSGRNEQFF
TRBJ1-5,-,TRBV12-3/TRBV12-4,-,TGTGCCAGCAGTTTATCGGAGGGGCCCCAGCATTTT,CASSLSEGPQHF
TRBJ2-1,-,TRBV5-1,-,TGCGCCAGCAGCTTGGGGTTAGCGCGCAATGAGCAGTTCTTC,CASSLGLARNEQFF
TRBJ1-1,-,TRBV10-3,-,TGTGCCATCAGTGAGTCTACAGTGAACACTGAAGCTTTCTTT,CAISESTVNTEAFF
TRBJ2-4,-,TRBV5-1,-,TGCGCCAGCAGCTTGGACGTAAGCTACAAAAACATTCAGTACTTC,CASSLDVSYKNIQYF